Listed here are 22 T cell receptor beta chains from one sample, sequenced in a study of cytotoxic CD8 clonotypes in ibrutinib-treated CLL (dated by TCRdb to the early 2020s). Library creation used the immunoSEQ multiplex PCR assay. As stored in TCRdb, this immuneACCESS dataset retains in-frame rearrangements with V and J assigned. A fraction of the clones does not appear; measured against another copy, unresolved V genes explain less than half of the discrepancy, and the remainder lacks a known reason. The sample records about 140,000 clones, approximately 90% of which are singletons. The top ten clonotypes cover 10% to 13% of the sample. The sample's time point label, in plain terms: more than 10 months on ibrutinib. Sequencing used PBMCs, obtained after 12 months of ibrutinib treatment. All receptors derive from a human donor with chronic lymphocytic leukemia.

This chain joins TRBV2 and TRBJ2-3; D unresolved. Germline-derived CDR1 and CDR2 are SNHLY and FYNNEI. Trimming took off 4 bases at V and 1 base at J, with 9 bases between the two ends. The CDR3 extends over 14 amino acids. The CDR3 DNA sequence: TGTGCCAGCAGTGCAAATACAGGCACAGATACGCAGTATTTT. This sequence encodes CASSANTGTDTQYF.

CDR3 nucleotides: TGTGCCAGCAGCTTACCCACAAATAAACTAGCGGGAGACTCCTACGAGCAGTACTTC. As protein: CASSLPTNKLAGDSYEQYF. The chain is built from TRBV7-2 and TRBJ2-7, with 11 bases identical to TRBD2. The CDR3 is made up of 19 amino acids. The germline CDR1 and CDR2 sequences are SGHTA and FQGNSA. The junction had 12 bases not matched to a gene; V was cut back by 2 bases and J by 0 bases.

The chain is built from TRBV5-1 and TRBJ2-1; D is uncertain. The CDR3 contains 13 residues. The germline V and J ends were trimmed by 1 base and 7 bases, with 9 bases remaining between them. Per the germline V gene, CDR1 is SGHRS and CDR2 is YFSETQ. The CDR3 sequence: CASSLPLWNEQFF. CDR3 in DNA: TGCGCCAGCAGCTTGCCCCTATGGAATGAGCAGTTCTTC.

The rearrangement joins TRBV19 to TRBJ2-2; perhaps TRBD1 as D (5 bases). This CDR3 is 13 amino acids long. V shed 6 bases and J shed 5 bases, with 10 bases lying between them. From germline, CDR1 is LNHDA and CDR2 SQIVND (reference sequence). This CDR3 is CASRTRGTGELFF. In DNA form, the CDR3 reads TGTGCCAGTAGGACAAGGGGAACCGGGGAGCTGTTTTTT.

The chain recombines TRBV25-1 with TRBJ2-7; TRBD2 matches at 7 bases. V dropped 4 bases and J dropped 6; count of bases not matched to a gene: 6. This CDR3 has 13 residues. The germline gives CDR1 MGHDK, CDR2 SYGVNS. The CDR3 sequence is CASSGGGLREQYF. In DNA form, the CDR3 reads TGTGCCAGCAGTGGGGGGGGACTCCGCGAGCAGTACTTC.

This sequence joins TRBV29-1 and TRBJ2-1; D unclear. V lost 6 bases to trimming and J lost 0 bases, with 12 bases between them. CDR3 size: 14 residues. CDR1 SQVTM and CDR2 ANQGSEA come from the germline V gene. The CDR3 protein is CSVPDWTSYNEQFF. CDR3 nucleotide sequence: TGCAGCGTCCCTGACTGGACCTCCTACAATGAGCAGTTCTTC.

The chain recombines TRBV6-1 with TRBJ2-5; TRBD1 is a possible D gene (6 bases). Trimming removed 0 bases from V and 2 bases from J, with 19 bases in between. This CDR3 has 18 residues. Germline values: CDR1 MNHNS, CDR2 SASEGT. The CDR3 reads CASSEAWGRGGPQETQYF. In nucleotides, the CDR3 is TGTGCCAGCAGTGAAGCTTGGGGGAGAGGGGGACCTCAAGAGACCCAGTACTTC.

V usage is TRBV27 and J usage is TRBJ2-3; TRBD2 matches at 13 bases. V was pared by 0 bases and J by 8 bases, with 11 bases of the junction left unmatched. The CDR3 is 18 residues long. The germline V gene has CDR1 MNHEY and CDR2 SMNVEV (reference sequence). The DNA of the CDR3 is TGTGCCAGCAGTTTATCCCAGACTAGCGGGAGGCGCCAGGTTACGCAGTATTTT. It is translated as CASSLSQTSGRRQVTQYF.

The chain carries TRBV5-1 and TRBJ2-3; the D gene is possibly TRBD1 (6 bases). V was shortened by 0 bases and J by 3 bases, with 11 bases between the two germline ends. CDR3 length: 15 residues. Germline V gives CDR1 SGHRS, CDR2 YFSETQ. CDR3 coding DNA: TGCGCCAGCAGCTTGGGGGACCAGGGGACAGATACGCAGTATTTT. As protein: CASSLGDQGTDTQYF.

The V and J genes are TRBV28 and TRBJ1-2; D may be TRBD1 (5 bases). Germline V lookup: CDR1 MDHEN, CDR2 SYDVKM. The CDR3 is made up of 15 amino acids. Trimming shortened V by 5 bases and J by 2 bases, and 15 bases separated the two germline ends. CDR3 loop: CASSLSGAGNYGYTF. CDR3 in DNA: TGTGCCAGCAGTCTCAGCGGGGCCGGGAACTATGGCTACACCTTC.

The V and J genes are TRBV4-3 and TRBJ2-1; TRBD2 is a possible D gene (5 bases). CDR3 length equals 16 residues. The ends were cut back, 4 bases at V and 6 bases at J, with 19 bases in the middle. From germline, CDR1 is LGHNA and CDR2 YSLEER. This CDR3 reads CASSRSGNPRSNEQFF. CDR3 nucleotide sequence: TGCGCCAGCAGCCGCTCCGGGAACCCCCGAAGCAATGAGCAGTTCTTC.

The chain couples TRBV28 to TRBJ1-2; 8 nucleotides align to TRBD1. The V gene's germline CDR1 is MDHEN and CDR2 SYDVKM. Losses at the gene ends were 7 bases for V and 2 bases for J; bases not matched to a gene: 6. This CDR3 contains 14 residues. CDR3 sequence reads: CASTLTGVNYGYTF. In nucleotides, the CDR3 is TGTGCCAGCACCCTGACAGGGGTAAACTATGGCTACACCTTC.

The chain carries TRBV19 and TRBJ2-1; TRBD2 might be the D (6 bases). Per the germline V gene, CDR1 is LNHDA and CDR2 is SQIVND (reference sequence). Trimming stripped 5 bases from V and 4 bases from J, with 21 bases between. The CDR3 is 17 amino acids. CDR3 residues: CASSDSLLANRYNEQFF. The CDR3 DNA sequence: TGTGCCAGTAGTGACAGCCTTCTAGCGAACCGTTACAATGAGCAGTTCTTC. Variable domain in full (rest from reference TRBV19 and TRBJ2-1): DGGITQSPKYLFRKEGQNVTLSCEQNLNHDAMYWYRQDPGQGLRLIYYSQIVNDFQKGDIAEGYSVSREKKESFPLTVTSAQKNPTAFYLCASSDSLLANRYNEQFFGPGTRLTVL.

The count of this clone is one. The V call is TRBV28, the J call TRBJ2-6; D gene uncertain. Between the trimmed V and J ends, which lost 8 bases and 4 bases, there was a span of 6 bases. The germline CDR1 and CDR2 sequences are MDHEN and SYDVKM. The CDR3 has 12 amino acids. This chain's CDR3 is CASGLGANVLTF. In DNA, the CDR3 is TGTGCCAGCGGGCTCGGGGCCAACGTCCTGACTTTC.

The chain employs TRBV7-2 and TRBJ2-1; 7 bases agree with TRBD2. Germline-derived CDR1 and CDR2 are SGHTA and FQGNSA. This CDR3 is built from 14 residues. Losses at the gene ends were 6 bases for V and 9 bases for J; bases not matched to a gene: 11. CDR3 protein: CASRLGLEFGEQFF. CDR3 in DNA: TGTGCCAGCAGACTTGGACTAGAATTCGGTGAGCAGTTCTTC.

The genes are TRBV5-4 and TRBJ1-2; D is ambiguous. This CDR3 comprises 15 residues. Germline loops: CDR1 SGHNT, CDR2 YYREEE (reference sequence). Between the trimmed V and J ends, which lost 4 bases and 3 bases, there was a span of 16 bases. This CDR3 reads CASSPQASEDYGYTF. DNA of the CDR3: TGTGCCAGCAGCCCCCAGGCCTCCGAGGACTATGGCTACACCTTC.

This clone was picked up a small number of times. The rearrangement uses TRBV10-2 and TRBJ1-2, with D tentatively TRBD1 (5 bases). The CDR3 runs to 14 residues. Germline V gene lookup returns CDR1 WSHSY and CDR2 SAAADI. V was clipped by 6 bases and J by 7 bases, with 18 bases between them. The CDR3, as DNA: TGCGCCAGCAGGGCAGACAGCCCAGGAGGTGGCTACACCTTC. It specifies CASRADSPGGGYTF.

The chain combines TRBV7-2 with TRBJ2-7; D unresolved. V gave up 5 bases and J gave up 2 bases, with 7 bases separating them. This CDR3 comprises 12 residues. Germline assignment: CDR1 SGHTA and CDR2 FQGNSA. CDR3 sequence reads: CASSRRTYEQYF. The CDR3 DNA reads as TGTGCCAGCAGCCGCCGGACCTACGAGCAGTACTTC. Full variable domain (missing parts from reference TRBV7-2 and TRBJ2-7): GAGVSQSPSNKVTEKGKDVELRCDPISGHTALYWYRQSLGQGLEFLIYFQGNSAPDKSGLPSDRFSAERTGGSVSTLTIQRTQQEDSAVYLCASSRRTYEQYFGPGTRLTVT.

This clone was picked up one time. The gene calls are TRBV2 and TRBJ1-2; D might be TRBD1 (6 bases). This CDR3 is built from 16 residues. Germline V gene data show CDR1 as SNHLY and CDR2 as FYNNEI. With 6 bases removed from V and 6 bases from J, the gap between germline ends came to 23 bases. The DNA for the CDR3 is TGTGCCAGCAGGGAGCTGACAGGCCTCGGCGGGCATGGCTACACCTTC. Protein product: CASRELTGLGGHGYTF.

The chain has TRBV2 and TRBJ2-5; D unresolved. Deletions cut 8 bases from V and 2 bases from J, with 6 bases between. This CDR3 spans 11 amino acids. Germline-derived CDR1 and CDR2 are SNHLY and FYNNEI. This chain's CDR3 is CASSVQETQYF. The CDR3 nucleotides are TGTGCCAGCTCGGTACAAGAGACCCAGTACTTC.

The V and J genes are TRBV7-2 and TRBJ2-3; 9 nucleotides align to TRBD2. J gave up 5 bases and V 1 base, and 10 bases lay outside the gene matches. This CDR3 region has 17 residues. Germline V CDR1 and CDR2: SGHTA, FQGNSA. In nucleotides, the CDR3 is TGTGCCAGCAGCTTAGGGGGTAGCGGGAGTCTTGGAGATACGCAGTATTTT. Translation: CASSLGGSGSLGDTQYF.

The CDR3 is CASSHGGGGNYGYTF. As DNA, the CDR3 is TGTGCCAGCAGCCATGGGGGCGGGGGTAACTATGGCTACACCTTC. This chain joins TRBV27 and TRBJ1-2, with a weak D call TRBD1 (6 bases). The V and J ends lost 6 bases and 1 base respectively, with 15 bases between them. This CDR3 is 15 amino acids long. CDR1 is MNHEY, CDR2 SMNVEV, per germline (reference sequence).